One T cell receptor beta chain is described in this entry. One entry per CDR3 protein, called by TCRdb with MiXCR from the 5' RACE reads. The table lists about 310,000 distinct CDR3 sequences, about 3.5% of them singletons. This entry is derived from a study of T cells after yellow fever vaccination. Germline V gene sequence: CDR1 SGHVS, CDR2 FNYEAQ. The CDR3 has 13 amino acids. V was pared by 5 bases and J by 8 bases, with 12 bases between. The V gene is TRBV7-6, the J gene TRBJ1-4; no reliable D call. This TCR came from a man in his late teens or twenties who received the YFV17D yellow fever vaccine. The material sequenced was PBMCs, taken on the day of the yellow fever booster vaccination. CDR3 residues: CASSLRRHEKLFF. DNA for the CDR3: TGTGCCAGCAGCCTTCGCAGGCACGAAAAACTGTTTTTT.